The present TCR beta chain was sequenced within a study of blood T cell repertoires in COVID-19. Study-level information: The United States, Italy and Spain provided the acute and convalescent COVID-19 samples. Nucleic acid was either cDNA or gDNA, and it came from T cells, B-cell-depleted T cells, or PBMCs.

Ages ranged from about 18 to 89 years, with residence in 24 US areas. Resolution of symptoms, clearance, or two negative PCRs was present in recovered Cohort 3 donors. The repertoire was sequenced with immunoSEQ multiplex PCR; TCRdb's copy has only in-frame clones and lacks some. The sample lists about 220,000 clones, under 90% occurring once. Germline V gene data show CDR1 as MNHNS and CDR2 as SASEGT. The V and J ends lost 3 bases and 7 bases, in that order; junction bases with no gene match: 7. The CDR3 is 16 amino acids. Material for sequencing was PBMCs or T cells enriched from blood (not recorded which). This clonotype originated in a woman aged 55-69 years who had recovered from COVID-19. This chain uses TRBV6-1 with TRBJ2-1; 12 bases match TRBD2. The CDR3 bases are TGTGCCAGCAGTGAGCTAGCGGGAGGGCCGTGGAATGAGCAGTTCTTC. Its protein is CASSELAGGPWNEQFF.